This TCR beta chain was recorded in a study of IL-17A CD8 T cells in psoriatic arthritis synovium. Some background on the complete study: The goal of the study was to characterize the phenotype, molecular profile and function of synovial IL-17A+CD8+ T cells in the pathogenesis of psoriatic arthritis.

Based on the germline V gene (reference sequence), the CDR1 and CDR2 sequences are MNHEY and SMNVEV. V is shortened by 4 bases, J by 0 bases, and the region joining them spans 7 bases. Including the terminal cysteine and phenylalanine, the CDR3 comprises 14 residues. Kept here is only the CDR3 DNA, which spans 42 bases and is read in frame from base 1. Paper-wide results and their limitations: Although over 4.5% of the repertoire was occupied by some individual clones, most synovial CD8+ subsets remained polyclonal. Morisita overlap indices above 0.8 were seen in a couple of patients because many Tc17 clones were shared with the synovial Tc1 population. Because no psoriatic arthritis synovial tissue samples were available, cells were taken from synovial fluid instead of synovial tissue. Only three patients were covered by TCR sequencing, and this limited sample size was acknowledged by the authors.

Note on this clone: No cognate antigen has been identified for it. Within one base of it there is no much larger clone, and no base qualities were kept.

Magnetically isolated CD3+ T cells were stimulated approximately 1.6 hours with PMA and ionomycin, then labeled by IL-17A and IFNgamma cytokine secretion assays. Synovial fluid effusions were aspirated from the actively inflamed joints of patients with psoriatic arthritis. Memory CD8+ T cells in synovial fluid were sorted patient by patient into Tc17 (IL-17A+) cells, bulk memory cells and Tc1 (IL-17A-IFNgamma+) cells in order to compare their TCR repertoires. The Classification of Psoriatic Arthritis Study Group (CASPAR) criteria were met by the psoriatic arthritis patients. Cytokine-secreting cells were counterstained with viability dye and anti-CD3, CD8, CD14 and CD4 antibodies and sorted on a BD FACSAria. In three patients with psoriatic arthritis, sorted CD8+ T cell subsets from synovial fluid were put through TCRbeta sequencing. After isolation with Lymphoprep, synovial fluid mononuclear cells were cryopreserved in liquid nitrogen until use. Cryopreservation medium contained approximately 46% fetal calf serum and approximately 9.4% dimethyl sulfoxide.

DNA was extracted (Qiagen), and TCRbeta V-D-J rearrangements were subjected to bias-controlled amplification followed by high-throughput sequencing (immunoSEQ; Adaptive Biotech). Regarding the original processing steps: The immunoSEQ Analyzer platform was used to analyze productive sequences at the sequence level. Clonality was computed as 1 minus Pielou's evenness, ranging from 0 (highly polyclonal) to 1 (monoclonal). How much repertoires overlapped between subsets was quantified with the Morisita index, which goes from 0 (no similarity) to 1 (complete similarity). TCRdb limited this immuneACCESS table to in-frame rearrangements with V and J called. A share of clones is missing; checked studies link under half to unresolved V genes, and the rest is unexplained. From that table come the V and J calls and clone size; the DNA was used to work out D and trimming. For this sample there are about 500 clones; approximately 79% appear just once. The ten largest clones add up to approximately 15% of the sample.

The TCR was taken from a human donor with psoriatic arthritis. The rearrangement joined TRBV27 to TRBJ2-1; a tentative D call is TRBD2 (5 bases match). Sequencing was performed on IFN-gamma+ CD8+ T cells from synovial fluid. The cell subset or site label of this sample denotes: IL-17A-IFNgamma+ memory CD8+ (Tc1) cells. The nucleotides are TGTGCCAGCAGTTCCGGGGACTCCTACAATGAGCAGTTCTTC. The encoded protein is CASSSGDSYNEQFF.